The rows below give T cell receptor beta chains drawn from one sample of a study of beta chain features in type 1 diabetes. The table came from immunoSEQ multiplex PCR; TCRdb's copy has only in-frame clones and leaves some out. The sample includes about 48,000 clones, roughly two fifths of them seen just once. Sequenced material: Tregs from blood. Every receptor here comes from a man aged 25 to 40 with type 1 diabetes. Each CDR3 is given with its conserved first and last residue. D genes are given only for firm matches. A row's size may be missing; if present it is once, few, many or a size class.

v_gene	abundance	d_gene	j_gene	CDR3nt	CDR3aa
TRBV29-1	few	TRBD1	TRBJ1-2	TGCAGCGTCGGGACAGACTATGGCTACACCTTC	CSVGTDYGYTF
TRBV7-9	.	TRBD1	TRBJ1-4	TGTGCCAGCAGCCCGGGGCAGGGGGGTGAAAAACTGTTTTTT	CASSPGQGGEKLFF
TRBV27	.	TRBD2	TRBJ2-7	TGTGCCAGCAGTTTAACCAGGGAAACTAGCGCCCGCTACGAGCAGTACTTC	CASSLTRETSARYEQYF
TRBV5-5	.	.	TRBJ2-7	TGTGCCAGCAGCTTGGTAACACGGAGTTATGACGAGCAGTACTTC	CASSLVTRSYDEQYF
TRBV18	.	.	TRBJ2-7	TGTGCCAGCTCTAGCGACGCGACTTCCGAGCAGTACTTC	CASSSDATSEQYF
TRBV7-6	.	TRBD2	TRBJ2-7	TGTGCCAGCAGCGACGGACTAGCGGGAGTTTCCGACGAGCAGTACTTC	CASSDGLAGVSDEQYF
TRBV5-4	.	TRBD1	TRBJ2-4	TGTGCCAGCAGCTTGGGAGCAGGGGGCGAAGGTGCCAAAAACATTCAGTACTTC	CASSLGAGGEGAKNIQYF
TRBV14	.	TRBD2	TRBJ2-5	TGTGCCAGCAGCCCTTTTCGGACTAGCGGGATCCAAGAGACCCAGTACTTC	CASSPFRTSGIQETQYF
TRBV7-2	.	TRBD1	TRBJ1-1	TGTGCCAGCAGCCTTTGGACAGGGGGGGCCACTGAAGCTTTCTTT	CASSLWTGGATEAFF
TRBV5-1	.	.	TRBJ2-5	TGCGCCAGCAGCTTGGTAGGGACTGACCAAGAGACCCAGTACTTC	CASSLVGTDQETQYF
TRBV7-9	few	.	TRBJ1-1	TGTGCCAGCAGCTTAGGACATATCACTGAAGCTTTCTTT	CASSLGHITEAFF
TRBV5-1	few	.	TRBJ2-1	TGCGCCAGCAAACCCCCCGGTGGGTTCGGGTACAATGAGCAGTTCTTC	CASKPPGGFGYNEQFF
TRBV7-2	medium-sized	TRBD1	TRBJ1-1	TGTGCCAGCAGCCGAAAAGCAGGGGGTGAAGCTTTCTTT	CASSRKAGGEAFF
TRBV7-9	.	.	TRBJ2-5	TGTGCCAGCACGACTAGAGTCCAAGAGACCCAGTACTTC	CASTTRVQETQYF
TRBV7-8	.	TRBD2	TRBJ2-7	TGTGCCAGCAGCTCCCGACTAGCGCGGTCCTACGAGCAGTACTTC	CASSSRLARSYEQYF
TRBV7-2	.	.	TRBJ1-1	TGTGCCAGCAGCTTAGAACCGGGGGGAGCTACCAACACTGAAGCTTTCTTT	CASSLEPGGATNTEAFF
TRBV7-9	few	.	TRBJ1-1	TGTGCCAGCAGCTTAGTAGTGAACACTGAAGCTTTCTTT	CASSLVVNTEAFF
TRBV5-1	few	TRBD2	TRBJ2-7	TGCGCCAGCCAAATTACTAGCGGGAACTCCTACGAGCAGTACTTC	CASQITSGNSYEQYF
TRBV7-2	few	.	TRBJ1-2	TGTGCCAGCAGCTTAGTAGGGCCCCAGGGATATGGCTACACCTTC	CASSLVGPQGYGYTF
TRBV7-2	.	TRBD2	TRBJ2-2	TGTGCCAGCAGCCTCTTCCGGCGGGGGTGGGCCGGGGAGCTGTTTTTT	CASSLFRRGWAGELFF